This passage covers 24 T cell receptor beta chains from one sample sequenced in a study of blood T cell repertoires in COVID-19. Assay: immunoSEQ multiplex PCR; the TCRdb copy retains only in-frame clones and omits some. The sample yields 150,000 to 200,000 clones, roughly nine tenths seen once. Sequenced sample: peripheral blood. The receptors derive from a woman aged 55-75 years with COVID-19, enrolled during active disease.

Only a few counts were recorded for this clone. The same CDR3 arises from other DNA sequences in this sample as well. This chain joins TRBV4-2 and TRBJ1-3; D gene ambiguous. This CDR3 is 15 amino acids long. Germline-derived CDR1 and CDR2 are LGHNA and YNFKEQ. The V and J ends lost 0 bases and 1 base respectively, with 7 bases between them. The CDR3 here is CASSQEGGSGNTIYF. The CDR3 DNA reads TGTGCCAGCAGCCAAGAAGGAGGGTCTGGAAACACCATATATTTT.

CDR3 sequence reads: CASRGRGGPDPETQYF. The CDR3 DNA sequence: TGTGCCAGTAGAGGGAGAGGAGGGCCTGATCCTGAGACCCAGTACTTC. The rearrangement uses TRBV19 and TRBJ2-5, with a weak D call TRBD2 (6 bases). CDR3 size: 16 residues. Germline V gene lookup returns CDR1 LNHDA and CDR2 SQIVND (reference sequence). The V and J ends lost 6 bases and 5 bases respectively, with 22 bases between them.

The chain couples TRBV19 to TRBJ1-2, with D possibly matching TRBD1 (5 bases). The germline CDR1 and CDR2 sequences are LNHDA and SQIVND (reference sequence). The CDR3 runs to 14 residues. V lost 6 bases, J lost 0 bases, and 11 bases lay in between. For the CDR3, the DNA is TGTGCCAGTAGATCGGCAGGGACTAACTATGGCTACACCTTC. Its protein is CASRSAGTNYGYTF.

This chain links TRBV13 with TRBJ2-7; TRBD2 might be the D (7 bases). CDR3 length: 13 amino acids. Trimming cost V 5 bases and J 5 bases, with 13 bases left between them. Germline loops: CDR1 PRHDT, CDR2 FYEKMQ (reference sequence). CDR3 DNA sequence: TGTGCCAGCAGCGGGGGGGGCCGGAACGAGCAGTACTTC. This gives the protein CASSGGGRNEQYF. Combining the CDR3 with reference TRBV13 and TRBJ2-7 gives the whole variable domain AAGVIQSPRHLIKEKRETATLKCYPIPRHDTVYWYQQGPGQDPQFLISFYEKMQSDKGSIPDRFSAQQFSDYHSELNMSSLELGDSALYFCASSGGGRNEQYFGPGTRLTVT.

The chain links TRBV5-1 to TRBJ1-5; D is undetermined. The V gene's germline CDR1 is SGHRS and CDR2 YFSETQ. CDR3 size: 14 residues. Trimming pared 0 bases from V and 7 bases from J, leaving 11 bases between. CDR3 DNA: TGCGCCAGCAGCTTGGATACAGCATCCCAGCCCCAGCATTTT. Amino acids: CASSLDTASQPQHF.

V usage is TRBV5-1 and J usage is TRBJ1-5; D not certain. Trimming left V 4 bases short and J 3 bases short, with 20 bases between. Germline V lookup: CDR1 SGHRS, CDR2 YFSETQ. The CDR3 contains 17 residues. DNA of the CDR3: TGCGCCAGCAGCGCCACGGGAAGCTCCGGGGACAATCAGCCCCAGCATTTT. Translation: CASSATGSSGDNQPQHF.

This clone appeared a single time. This rearrangement joins TRBV6-6 to TRBJ2-7; 10 bases align to TRBD2. Germline CDR1 reads MNHNY; CDR2 reads SVGAGI (reference sequence). The CDR3 is 16 residues long. Trimming took 0 bases from V and 2 from J; bases not matched to a gene: 4. The CDR3 reads CASSYSFSGRTYEQYF. CDR3 bases: TGTGCCAGCAGTTACTCTTTTAGCGGGAGGACCTACGAGCAGTACTTC.

This rearrangement joins TRBV4-1 to TRBJ1-4; TRBD1 aligns across 12 bases. The germline CDR1 and CDR2 sequences are MGHRA and YSYEKL. The CDR3 length is 16 residues. The V gene end was trimmed by 4 bases and the J gene end by 6 bases; junction bases not matched to a gene: 6. Here the CDR3 DNA reads TGCGCCAGCAGCCTGGGGACAGGGGGCGGGGATGAAAAACTGTTTTTT. It codes for CASSLGTGGGDEKLFF.

The J gene is TRBJ1-2, the V gene TRBV24-1, with D perhaps TRBD1 (6 bases). Trimming stripped 5 bases from V and 4 bases from J, with 19 bases between. The CDR3 has 16 residues. Germline V gives CDR1 KGHDR, CDR2 SFDVKD. This CDR3 is CATSGGRDTRGYGYTF. The CDR3 nucleotides read TGTGCCACCAGTGGGGGCCGGGACACACGCGGCTATGGCTACACCTTC.

This clone was seen only a few times. The rearrangement links TRBV9 to TRBJ2-7, with a weak D call TRBD1 (6 bases). Per germline, CDR1 SGDLS and CDR2 YYNGEE. The length of the CDR3 is 15 residues. V was pared by 1 base and J by 2 bases, with 13 bases between. As DNA, the CDR3 is TGTGCCAGCAGCGTAAATGTAGGGGACACCTACGAGCAGTACTTC. Encoded protein: CASSVNVGDTYEQYF.

This sequence joins TRBV19 and TRBJ1-4; 9 positions agree with TRBD1. Germline V gene lookup returns CDR1 LNHDA and CDR2 SQIVND (reference sequence). V was pared by 6 bases and J by 6 bases, with 8 bases of the junction left unmatched. The CDR3 extends over 15 amino acids. The CDR3 coding sequence is TGTGCCAGTAGCCAAGGACAGGGGACTCATGAAAAACTGTTTTTT. This encodes CASSQGQGTHEKLFF.

The chain uses TRBV5-1 and TRBJ2-7; 9 bases are shared with TRBD1. Germline V gene data show CDR1 as SGHRS and CDR2 as YFSETQ. Germline trimming cut 2 bases from V and 5 bases from J; bases unmatched to any gene: 5. This CDR3 has 14 amino acids. This chain's CDR3 is CASSLGTGINEQYF. The CDR3, as DNA: TGCGCCAGCAGCTTAGGGACAGGGATCAACGAGCAGTACTTC. The complete variable domain, with remaining parts taken from reference TRBV5-1 and TRBJ2-7, reads KAGVTQTPRYLIKTRGQQVTLSCSPISGHRSVSWYQQTPGQGLQFLFEYFSETQRNKGNFPGRFSGRQFSNSRSEMNVSTLELGDSALYLCASSLGTGINEQYFGPGTRLTVT.

The chain employs TRBV28 and TRBJ2-7, with 7 bases matching TRBD2. The ends lost 5 bases at V and 3 bases at J; junction bases unmatched: 7. The germline V gene has CDR1 MDHEN and CDR2 SYDVKM. The CDR3 covers 14 residues. CDR3 DNA: TGTGCCAGCAGTCGGGGGGACTTCAGCTACGAGCAGTACTTC. Protein product: CASSRGDFSYEQYF. The full variable domain, its missing parts supplied by reference TRBV28 and TRBJ2-7, is DVKVTQSSRYLVKRTGEKVFLECVQDMDHENMFWYRQDPGLGLRLIYFSYDVKMKEKGDIPEGYSVSREKKERFSLILESASTNQTSMYLCASSRGDFSYEQYFGPGTRLTVT.

Turning to this clone: An end of the junction does not agree with germline; a read error may underlie this. The V and J genes are TRBV7-7 and TRBJ1-2; 7 nucleotides line up with TRBD1. This CDR3 is built from 15 residues. Germline CDR1 SSHAT, CDR2 FNYEAQ (reference sequence). This CDR3 is CASSITTGTATGYTF. For the CDR3, the DNA is TGTGCTAGCAGCATCACTACCGGGACAGCAACTGGCTACACCTTC.

This chain uses TRBV27 with TRBJ2-1, with D possibly matching TRBD1 (6 bases). Germline V gene sequence: CDR1 MNHEY, CDR2 SMNVEV (reference sequence). With 7 bases removed from V and 6 bases from J, the gap between germline ends came to 13 bases. The CDR3 is 13 amino acids. The chain's CDR3 is CASTSGQRNEQFF. The CDR3 DNA sequence: TGTGCCAGCACTTCCGGACAGCGCAATGAGCAGTTCTTC.

The chain links TRBV7-2 to TRBJ2-7, with 7 bases identical to TRBD2. J was trimmed by 3 bases and V by 5 bases; bases with no gene match: 7. The CDR3 has 14 residues. CDR1 is SGHTA, CDR2 FQGNSA, per germline. The DNA of the CDR3 is TGTGCCAGCAGCCTGGGACTACCCGACTACGAGCAGTACTTC. It codes for CASSLGLPDYEQYF.

The chain joins TRBV5-8 to TRBJ1-5; D unclear. Trimming left V 2 bases short and J 6 bases short, with 9 bases between. Germline-derived CDR1 and CDR2 are SGHTS and YDEGEE. This CDR3 has 13 residues. CDR3 bases: TGTGCCAGCAGCTTTTGGGAGGCTCAGCCCCAGCATTTT. Its translation is CASSFWEAQPQHF. Drawing the rest from reference TRBV5-8 and TRBJ1-5, the complete variable domain is EAGVTQSPTHLIKTRGQQATLRCSPISGHTSVYWYQQALGLGLQFLLWYDEGEERNRGNFPPRFSGRQFPNYSSELNVNALELEDSALYLCASSFWEAQPQHFGDGTRLSIL.

The chain combines TRBV29-1 with TRBJ2-1; D is unresolved. This CDR3 region has 10 residues. Germline V lookup: CDR1 SQVTM, CDR2 ANQGSEA. V lost 3 bases, J lost 6 bases, and 3 bases lay in between. The CDR3 region has the DNA TGCAGCGTTGACGGCAATGAGCAGTTCTTC. Translating it yields CSVDGNEQFF.

The chain has TRBV30 and TRBJ2-7; 8 positions agree with TRBD1. V shed 7 bases, J shed 5 bases, and the junction held 10 bases outside the gene matches. Germline lookup yields CDR1 GTSNPN and CDR2 SVGIG (reference sequence). The CDR3 consists of 13 residues. Here the CDR3 reads CAFRQGIGHEQYF. CDR3 DNA: TGTGCCTTCCGACAGGGGATTGGTCACGAGCAGTACTTC.

Remarks on this clone: The sample carries other DNA sequences with the same CDR3. This chain connects TRBV19 to TRBJ1-4; a weak D match, TRBD1 (5 bases). V was clipped by 3 bases and J by 7 bases, with 15 bases between them. CDR3 size: 15 residues. Germline V lookup: CDR1 LNHDA, CDR2 SQIVND (reference sequence). The CDR3 coding sequence is TGTGCCAGTAGTATGGGGAGGGGTCGGGGTGAAAAACTGTTTTTT. It is translated as CASSMGRGRGEKLFF.

The chain uses TRBV29-1 and TRBJ1-3; D is undetermined. The CDR3 loop spans 13 amino acids. In germline, CDR1 is SQVTM, CDR2 ANQGSEA. V shed 7 bases and J shed 4 bases, with 14 bases lying between them. Here the CDR3 DNA reads TGCAGCGGTAGGGCGGGCGCGGGAAACACCATATATTTT. It codes for CSGRAGAGNTIYF.

There are a few counts of this clone. The chain employs TRBV30 and TRBJ1-2; TRBD1 matches 7 bases. The CDR3 spans 13 residues. The ends lost 3 bases at V and 7 bases at J; junction bases unmatched: 8. Germline loops: CDR1 GTSNPN, CDR2 SVGIG (reference sequence). CDR3: CAWRPTDRSGYTF. Written as DNA, the CDR3 is TGTGCCTGGAGACCCACGGACAGGAGTGGCTACACCTTC.

The rearrangement joins TRBV6-5 to TRBJ1-1; D uncertain. The V gene's germline CDR1 is MNHEY and CDR2 SVGAGI. The CDR3 runs to 14 residues. Trimming left V 2 bases short and J 0 bases short, with 7 bases between. CDR3 nucleotides: TGTGCCAGCAGTTACATGGAGATGAACACTGAAGCTTTCTTT. It codes for CASSYMEMNTEAFF.

V usage is TRBV4-3 and J usage is TRBJ2-3; TRBD2 is a possible D gene (7 bases). Per germline, CDR1 LGHNA and CDR2 YSLEER. V lost 8 bases, J lost 4 bases, and 13 bases lay in between. The CDR3 sequence is 13 residues long. CDR3 residues: CASAEGGADTQYF. CDR3 sequence (DNA): TGCGCCAGCGCCGAGGGGGGGGCAGATACGCAGTATTTT.